This T cell receptor beta chain was observed in a study of T cell repertoires in cytomegalovirus infection. Turning to the study itself: Newly reported HLA-C-restricted and thoroughly characterized HLA-B-restricted CMV epitopes were employed. The public TCR beta signatures pointed to both CMV infection and matching HLA type.

Turning to this clonotype: Antigen specificity is unknown.

From germline, CDR1 is SNHLY and CDR2 FYNNEI. The CDR3 is 14 amino acids. Trimming cost V 2 bases and J 8 bases; bases outside gene matches: 5. Study-wide results and limits: Carriers of CMV and the relevant HLA type were discriminated by public TCR beta frequency.

TCRdb re-called the reads with MiXCR, one entry per CDR3 protein. The table shows hundreds of thousands of distinct CDR3 sequences, with 25% to 40% occurring only once. The starting material was cultured CD8+ T cells from PBMCs, obtained from culture after CMV antigen stimulation. The gene calls are TRBV2 and TRBJ1-4, with 7 bases identical to TRBD1. The sequence derives from a human donor in good health (CMV status not recorded). Some clones in this sample may be carry-over from other donors' samples. CDR3 region: CASSEWDSIEKLFF. The CDR3 nucleotides read TGTGCCAGCAGTGAATGGGACAGTATCGAAAAACTGTTTTTT.